One and the same sample provided the 25 T cell receptor beta chains below, sequenced in a study of blood T cell repertoires in COVID-19. Assay used: immunoSEQ multiplex PCR; TCRdb lists only in-frame clones, some missing. The table records about 270,000 clones, about 91% of them present only once. The sequencing sample was made of PBMCs or T cells enriched from blood (not recorded which). The source is a woman between 35 and 50 years old with acute COVID-19.

The chain links TRBV21-1 to TRBJ2-3; the table's D call, TRBD2, has no DNA check behind it. TRBV21-1 is annotated as a pseudogene. The CDR3 consists of 18 residues. CDR3 DNA sequence: TGTGCCAGCAGACATCCCGGGACTAGCGGGAGGGGTACAGATACGCAGTATTTT. Translating gives CASRHPGTSGRGTDTQYF.

The chain joins TRBV9 to TRBJ2-7; TRBD2 aligns across 7 bases. V was clipped by 4 bases and J by 6 bases; unmatched bases: 4. Per germline, CDR1 SGDLS and CDR2 YYNGEE. The CDR3 length is 12 residues. The CDR3 is CASSPGGAEQYF. The CDR3 nucleotides read TGTGCCAGCAGCCCGGGGGGTGCCGAGCAGTACTTC.

The rearrangement links TRBV18 to TRBJ1-2, with D uncertain. Germline assignment: CDR1 KGHSH and CDR2 LQKENI. The CDR3 is 12 amino acids. Trimming took off 5 bases at V and 3 bases at J, with 7 bases between the two ends. The DNA for the CDR3 is TGTGCCAGCTCAGGGAGGGACTATGGCTACACCTTC. As protein: CASSGRDYGYTF.

The chain uses TRBV5-6 and TRBJ1-2, with 9 bases identical to TRBD1. Trimming cost V 4 bases and J 2 bases; bases outside gene matches: 3. Germline CDR1 is SGHDT and CDR2 is YYEEEE. This CDR3 contains 14 residues. For the CDR3, the DNA is TGTGCCAGCAGCCAAGGACAGGGGAACTATGGCTACACCTTC. Translation gives CASSQGQGNYGYTF.

This clone was counted once. This rearrangement joins TRBV3-1 (or the pseudogene TRBV3-2) to TRBJ2-5, with 12 bases aligning to TRBD2. The CDR3 is 15 amino acids. Germline V gene lookup returns CDR1 LGHDT and CDR2 YNNKEL (reference sequence). The V gene end was trimmed by 4 bases and the J gene end by 4 bases; junction bases not matched to a gene: 4. The CDR3 loop is CASSLTLAGGETQYF. In DNA, the CDR3 is TGTGCCAGCAGCCTGACACTAGCGGGAGGAGAGACCCAGTACTTC.

This clone was seen just once. The CDR3 bases are TGTGCCAGCAGCACCGGGACAGGGGTCTCCACGGAAAAACTGTTTTTT. This sequence encodes CASSTGTGVSTEKLFF. This rearrangement joins TRBV11-2 to TRBJ1-4; 10 bases align to TRBD1. The J segment lost 8 bases and the V segment lost 5 bases, leaving 11 bases of the junction unmatched. The CDR3 covers 16 residues. The germline V gene has CDR1 SGHAT and CDR2 FQNNGV.

V and J are TRBV6-5 and TRBJ1-1; TRBD1 might be the D (6 bases). In germline, CDR1 is MNHEY, CDR2 SVGAGI. The CDR3 extends over 12 amino acids. V was cut by 11 bases and J by 3 bases, with 13 bases left in between. The CDR3 nucleotides read TGTGCCTCCCGGACAGCCTACACTGAAGCTTTCTTT. Translation: CASRTAYTEAFF.

This chain uses TRBV4-2 with TRBJ2-1; 7 bases align to TRBD2. CDR1 is LGHNA, CDR2 YNFKEQ, per germline. CDR3 length: 17 amino acids. V lost 0 bases and J lost 0; bases outside the gene matches: 5. CDR3: CASSQEPSGSSYNEQFF. CDR3 DNA: TGTGCCAGCAGCCAAGAGCCTAGCGGTTCCTCCTACAATGAGCAGTTCTTC.

The chain uses TRBV3-1 (or the pseudogene TRBV3-2) and TRBJ2-7; D unresolved. Germline assignment: CDR1 LGHDT and CDR2 YNNKEL (reference sequence). CDR3 size: 15 residues. The V end lost 0 bases, the J end lost 2 bases, and 11 bases lay between the germline ends. The CDR3 region has the DNA TGTGCCAGCAGCCAAGATTGGGCTTTAACCTACGAGCAGTACGTC. Its translation is CASSQDWALTYEQYV.

The genes are TRBV5-1 and TRBJ2-7, with unresolved D. The germline V gene encodes CDR1 SGHRS and CDR2 YFSETQ. Trimming took off 2 bases at V and 0 bases at J, with 9 bases between the two ends. CDR3 size: 14 residues. CDR3 DNA sequence: TGCGCCAGCAGCTTAAAAAGCGACTCCTACGAGCAGTACTTC. Protein: CASSLKSDSYEQYF.

The chain carries TRBV10-1 and TRBJ2-5; D is perhaps TRBD2 (6 bases). Trimming cost V 3 bases and J 1 base, with 12 bases left between them. CDR1 is WNHNN, CDR2 SYGVQD, per germline (reference sequence). This CDR3 has 15 residues. The CDR3 sequence is CASSDTSTGQETQYF. The CDR3 DNA is TGCGCCAGCAGTGACACTAGCACGGGCCAAGAGACCCAGTACTTC.

The chain is built from TRBV27 and TRBJ2-7; 9 positions agree with TRBD1. CDR1 is MNHEY, CDR2 SMNVEV, per germline (reference sequence). V was clipped by 6 bases and J by 4 bases; unmatched bases: 4. The CDR3 totals 13 residues. The CDR3 DNA sequence: TGTGCCAGCAGCTTGGACAGGGGTTACGAGCAGTACTTC. Its translation is CASSLDRGYEQYF.

The rearrangement uses TRBV3-1 (or the pseudogene TRBV3-2) and TRBJ1-2, with D possibly matching TRBD1 (5 bases). The CDR3 totals 13 residues. Trimming removed 3 bases from V and 6 bases from J, with 11 bases in between. The V gene's germline CDR1 is LGHDT and CDR2 YNNKEL (reference sequence). CDR3 sequence: CASSHGGGDGYTF. For the CDR3, the DNA is TGTGCCAGCAGCCACGGGGGAGGAGATGGCTACACCTTC.

The V call is TRBV19, the J call TRBJ2-3, with a tentative D call TRBD2 (6 bases). This CDR3 has 17 residues. Germline loops: CDR1 LNHDA, CDR2 SQIVND (reference sequence). The ends were cut back, 5 bases at V and 3 bases at J, with 21 bases in the middle. The CDR3 nucleotides are TGTGCCAGTAGTTGGGGAGTGGGGGGACTCCGTACAGATACGCAGTATTTT. This encodes CASSWGVGGLRTDTQYF. The variable domain in full, with the rest retrieved from reference TRBV19 and TRBJ2-3, is DGGITQSPKYLFRKEGQNVTLSCEQNLNHDAMYWYRQDPGQGLRLIYYSQIVNDFQKGDIAEGYSVSREKKESFPLTVTSAQKNPTAFYLCASSWGVGGLRTDTQYFGPGTRLTVL.

Notes on this clone: The junction departs from germline at one end; a sequencing error may be responsible. The chain couples TRBV5-5 to TRBJ2-2, with 10 bases fitting TRBD1. Germline V gives CDR1 SGHKS, CDR2 YYEKEE (reference sequence). The CDR3 covers 15 residues. For the CDR3, the DNA is TGTGCCAGCAGCTGGGACAGGGGCAACAACGGGGAGCTGTTTTTT. The encoded protein is CASSWDRGNNGELFF.

This clone was picked up a small number of times. The chain carries TRBV9 and TRBJ2-7; 9 nucleotides line up with TRBD1. This CDR3 spans 17 amino acids. The V and J ends lost 0 bases and 5 bases, in that order; junction bases with no gene match: 12. CDR1 is SGDLS and CDR2 is YYNGEE in the germline V gene. CDR3 DNA: TGTGCCAGCAGCGTAGGGGTTAGGGGACAGGGTTTCCACGAGCAGTACTTC. As protein: CASSVGVRGQGFHEQYF.

This rearrangement joins TRBV12-3 or TRBV12-4 to TRBJ2-7, with D tentatively TRBD2 (6 bases). CDR3 length: 13 amino acids. V was shortened by 1 base and J by 6 bases, with 10 bases between the two germline ends. The CDR3, as DNA: TGTGCCAGCAGTTTAGGAAGCGGGTCCGAGCAGTACGTC. Amino acid sequence: CASSLGSGSEQYV.

The chain uses TRBV24-1 and TRBJ2-3; 8 positions match TRBD2. Germline V CDR1 and CDR2: KGHDR, SFDVKD. Trimming cost V 5 bases and J 2 bases; bases outside gene matches: 5. The CDR3 has 15 residues. In DNA form, the CDR3 reads TGTGCCACCAGTGTCTCAGCGGGAGCCACAGATACGCAGTATTTT. Translating gives CATSVSAGATDTQYF.

This clone came up once. This rearrangement joins TRBV6-5 to TRBJ1-2, with 8 bases lining up with TRBD1. CDR1 and CDR2 (germline): MNHEY, SVGAGI. Trimming removed 5 bases from V and 5 bases from J; junction bases left unmatched: 7. The CDR3 has 14 residues. Written as DNA, the CDR3 is TGTGCCAGCAGTAGACAGGGGACAGGATATGGCTACACCTTC. Translating gives CASSRQGTGYGYTF.

This clone was observed once. The chain recombines TRBV5-5 with TRBJ2-5; tentatively, D is TRBD1 (5 bases). CDR1 is SGHKS, CDR2 YYEKEE, per germline (reference sequence). The CDR3 loop spans 17 amino acids. Deletions cut 4 bases from V and 0 bases from J, with 19 bases between. CDR3 coding DNA: TGTGCCAGCAGCCGCGATGTGTTAGGGGCGTACCAAGAGACCCAGTACTTC. As protein: CASSRDVLGAYQETQYF.

V usage is TRBV30 and J usage is TRBJ2-5, with TRBD2 matching 14 bases. With V trimmed by 6 bases and J by 4 bases, 7 bases remained unmatched. The CDR3 contains 15 residues. Per germline, CDR1 GTSNPN and CDR2 SVGIG (reference sequence). The CDR3 region is CACGTSGSIRETQYF. The DNA of the CDR3 is TGTGCCTGTGGGACTAGCGGGAGCATTAGAGAGACCCAGTACTTC. The variable domain in full, with the rest retrieved from reference TRBV30 and TRBJ2-5, is SQTIHQWPATLVQPVGSPLSLECTVEGTSNPNLYWYRQAAGRGLQLLFYSVGIGQISSEVPQNLSASRPQDRQFILSSKKLLLSDSGFYLCACGTSGSIRETQYFGPGTRLLVL.

The rearrangement uses TRBV27 and TRBJ2-7; D not resolved. Germline assignment: CDR1 MNHEY and CDR2 SMNVEV (reference sequence). CDR3 size: 13 residues. The V end was cut by 3 bases, the J end by 2 bases, with 8 bases between. The chain's CDR3 is CASSFQVAYEQYF. The CDR3 region has the DNA TGTGCCAGCAGTTTCCAGGTAGCCTACGAGCAGTACTTC.

The J gene is TRBJ2-1, the V gene TRBV7-2; the match to TRBD2 covers 12 bases. The junction had 2 bases not matched to a gene; V was cut back by 2 bases and J by 0 bases. Germline lookup yields CDR1 SGHTA and CDR2 FQGNSA. This CDR3 is 17 amino acids long. For the CDR3, the DNA is TGTGCCAGCAGCTTACAGACTAGCGGGAGCTCCTACAATGAGCAGTTCTTC. Residues: CASSLQTSGSSYNEQFF. Full variable domain (outside the CDR3, taken from reference TRBV7-2 and TRBJ2-1): GAGVSQSPSNKVTEKGKDVELRCDPISGHTALYWYRQSLGQGLEFLIYFQGNSAPDKSGLPSDRFSAERTGGSVSTLTIQRTQQEDSAVYLCASSLQTSGSSYNEQFFGPGTRLTVL.

V gene TRBV5-4 combines with J gene TRBJ2-2; 8 nucleotides align to TRBD2. Germline CDR1 and CDR2: SGHNT and YYREEE (reference sequence). The CDR3 consists of 19 residues. Losses at the gene ends were 0 bases for V and 7 bases for J; bases not matched to a gene: 17. The CDR3 protein is CASSLGGEAGGPPFGELFF. CDR3 in DNA: TGTGCCAGCAGCTTGGGAGGCGAGGCGGGAGGACCCCCATTCGGGGAGCTGTTTTTT.

The chain couples TRBV11-3 to TRBJ1-1, with D possibly TRBD1 on 6 matching bases. The germline V gene encodes CDR1 SGHNT and CDR2 YENEEA. This CDR3 is built from 11 residues. Trimming left V 5 bases short and J 6 bases short, with 7 bases between. CDR3 in DNA: TGTGCCAGCAGCCAGGGGTCTGAAGCTTTCTTT. Its protein is CASSQGSEAFF.